The rows below give T cell receptor beta chains drawn from one sample of a study of blood T cells in healthy people across ages. TCRdb itself ran the 5' RACE reads through MiXCR, one entry per CDR3 protein. The sample shows some 1.6 million distinct CDR3 sequences, roughly 32% of them seen only once. Material: blood. The receptors derive from a woman in her twenties or thirties in good health. The CDR3 runs from the conserved cysteine through the conserved F or W. D genes are given only for firm matches. Some rows have no size entry. The others give once, few or many, or a class for an expanded clone.

J,D,V,size,DNA,CDR3
TRBJ1-2,TRBD1,TRBV4-1,few,TGCGCCAGCAGCCGCGGATCCCGGGACAGCTTAAACTATGGCTACACCTTC,CASSRGSRDSLNYGYTF
TRBJ1-2,-,TRBV5-1,few,TGCGCCAGCAGCTTGGAAGACAGCTACTATGGCTACACCTTC,CASSLEDSYYGYTF
TRBJ1-5,TRBD1,TRBV24-1,-,TGTGCCACCAGTGATTCCGGGACAGGGAGATTGAACCAGCCCCAGCATTTT,CATSDSGTGRLNQPQHF
TRBJ1-2,-,TRBV29-1,many,TGCAGCGCTCAGCCTAGCCCGTTGAATGGCTACACCTTC,CSAQPSPLNGYTF
TRBJ1-2,-,TRBV4-1,-,TGCGCCAGCAGCCAAGGGTCGTTAGGATTCCCTAACTATGGCTACACTTTC,CASSQGSLGFPNYGYTF
TRBJ2-7,-,TRBV5-1,-,TGCGCCAGCAGCTTGGGGGAGTGCTACGAGCAGTACTTC,CASSLGECYEQYF
TRBJ2-7,-,TRBV6-1,many,TGTGCCAGCAGCCCAAGGGACTTCCTCTACGAGCAGTACTTC,CASSPRDFLYEQYF
TRBJ2-7,-,TRBV6-1,few,TGTGCCAGCAGTGAAGCGAACGAGCAGTACTTC,CASSEANEQYF
TRBJ1-1,-,TRBV10-2,-,TGCGCCAGCAGAAACAGAGGCCAGAACACTGAAGCTTTCTTT,CASRNRGQNTEAFF
TRBJ1-2,TRBD1,TRBV6-2/TRBV6-3,few,TGTGCCAGCAGTTATTTCGGACAGGGGAGGTTCTATGGCTACACCTTC,CASSYFGQGRFYGYTF
TRBJ1-2,-,TRBV4-1,-,TGCGCCAGCAGCCATGCGCAGGTTTACAACTATGGCTACACCTTC,CASSHAQVYNYGYTF
TRBJ2-7,-,TRBV5-1,few,TGCGCCAGCAGCAGTAAGCCCCAGGGATGGTACGAGCAGTACTTC,CASSSKPQGWYEQYF
TRBJ2-1,TRBD2,TRBV2,-,TGTGCCAGCAGAGGACTAGCGGGTGGATACAATGAGCAGTTCTTC,CASRGLAGGYNEQFF
TRBJ2-7,TRBD2,TRBV7-3,few,TGTGCCAGCAGCTTAAGGGGAGGGTTCAGCGAGCAGTACTTC,CASSLRGGFSEQYF
TRBJ2-4,TRBD1,TRBV28,-,TGTGCCAGCAGTTTCGGGACAGGTCGGGGACCTGCCAAAAACATTCAGTACTTC,CASSFGTGRGPAKNIQYF
TRBJ2-5,TRBD2,TRBV5-4,once,TGTGCCAGCAGCAAGGGACTAGCGGAAGAGACCCAGTACTTC,CASSKGLAEETQYF
TRBJ2-7,-,TRBV7-2,-,TGTGCCAGCAGCTCAGCAAGGGAATCCTACGAGCAGTACTTC,CASSSARESYEQYF
TRBJ2-5,TRBD2,TRBV9,few,TGTGCCAGCAGCCCCCGGACTAGCGGAAGCCAAGAGACCCAGTACTTC,CASSPRTSGSQETQYF
TRBJ2-1,-,TRBV28,-,TGTGCCAGCGTTGGCTGGGGGTCGTACAATGAGCAGTTCTTC,CASVGWGSYNEQFF
TRBJ2-6,-,TRBV28,-,TGTGCCAGCAGTACCGACCACCCAGGGGCCGTGGCTGGGGCCAACGTCCTGACTTTC,CASSTDHPGAVAGANVLTF
TRBJ2-7,TRBD1,TRBV20-1,few,TGCAGTGCTAGAGGAACGGTACCGCGACAGGGGAGAGGCTACTACGAGCAGTACTTC,CSARGTVPRQGRGYYEQYF
TRBJ1-5,-,TRBV28,-,TGTGCCAGCAGTTTTGGGGGTTTGGGCCAGCCCCAGCATTTT,CASSFGGLGQPQHF
TRBJ2-7,TRBD1,TRBV6-6,few,TGTGCCAGCAGTTACCAAGGACAGGACTACGAGCAGTACTTC,CASSYQGQDYEQYF
TRBJ2-7,-,TRBV20-1,-,TGCAGTGCTAGATCCGCGGCAACCTACGAGCAGTACTTC,CSARSAATYEQYF
TRBJ2-1,TRBD2,TRBV4-2,-,TGTGCCAGCAGCCAAGATTACGGGGGGACGTTCAATGAGCAGTTCTTC,CASSQDYGGTFNEQFF
TRBJ2-6,-,TRBV6-1,once,TGTGCCAGCACCGGGGGTTATTCCGCCTCTGGGGCCAACGTCCTGACTTTC,CASTGGYSASGANVLTF
TRBJ2-5,-,TRBV19,-,TGTGCCAGTAGCCGGCAGGGCCCGGGACGGACCCAGTACTTC,CASSRQGPGRTQYF
TRBJ2-5,TRBD2,TRBV9,-,TGTGCCAGCAGCCCCTACCTGGTGGTAGCGGGAGGGCTTGAGACCCAGTACTTC,CASSPYLVVAGGLETQYF
TRBJ2-1,TRBD2,TRBV10-3,-,TGTGCCATGGCCGGGACTAGCGGGAACTACAATGAGCAGTTCTTC,CAMAGTSGNYNEQFF
TRBJ2-3,-,TRBV11-2,many,TGTGCCAGCAGCCGGGGATCTAGCACAGATACGCAGTATTTT,CASSRGSSTDTQYF
TRBJ2-7,-,TRBV12-3/TRBV12-4,few,TGTGCCAGCACCCAAGGGCCAGGGGAGCAGTACTTC,CASTQGPGEQYF
TRBJ2-7,-,TRBV9,-,TGTGCCAGCAGCCTTTCCGGGACTCCTTCCTACGAGCAGTACTTC,CASSLSGTPSYEQYF
TRBJ1-2,TRBD1,TRBV7-9,-,TGTGCCAGCAGCTTATCGACAGGGGACTACTATGGCTACACCTTC,CASSLSTGDYYGYTF
TRBJ2-1,TRBD2,TRBV20-1,few,TGCAGTGCCCGGACTAGCGGGAGCATCCATGAGCAGTTCTTC,CSARTSGSIHEQFF
TRBJ2-1,-,TRBV6-5,few,TGTGCCAGCAGTTACAGGGCACCACCCTACAATGAGCAGTTCTTC,CASSYRAPPYNEQFF
TRBJ2-7,-,TRBV27,few,TGTGCCAGCAGTTTATTTAAGGGGTCCTCCTACGAGCAGTACTTC,CASSLFKGSSYEQYF
TRBJ2-7,-,TRBV20-1,few,TGCAGTGCTCAGGGCTTCAGCTCCTACGAGCAGTACTTC,CSAQGFSSYEQYF
TRBJ2-1,-,TRBV5-6,few,TGTGCCAGCAGCTTGTTCCAGGGAAGCTCCTACAATGAGCAGTTCTTC,CASSLFQGSSYNEQFF
TRBJ2-1,-,TRBV27,-,TGTGCCAGCAGCTTCAGGGGAACCGTCACGATGACTTCCTACAATGAGCAGTTCTTC,CASSFRGTVTMTSYNEQFF